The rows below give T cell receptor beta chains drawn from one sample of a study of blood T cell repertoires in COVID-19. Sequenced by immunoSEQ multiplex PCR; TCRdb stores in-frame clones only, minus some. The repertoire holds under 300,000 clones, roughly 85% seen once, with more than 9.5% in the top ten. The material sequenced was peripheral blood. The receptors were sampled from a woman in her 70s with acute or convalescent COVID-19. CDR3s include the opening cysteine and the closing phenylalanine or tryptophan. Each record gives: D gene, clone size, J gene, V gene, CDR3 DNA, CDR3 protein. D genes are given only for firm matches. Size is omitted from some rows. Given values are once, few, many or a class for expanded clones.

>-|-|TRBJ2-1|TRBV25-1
TGTGCCAGCAGTCCCTTGAATGAGCAGTTCTTC
CASSPLNEQFF
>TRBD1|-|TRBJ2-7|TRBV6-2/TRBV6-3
TGTGCCAGCAGCACCACCGGGACAGGGTCTTACGAGCAGTACTTC
CASSTTGTGSYEQYF
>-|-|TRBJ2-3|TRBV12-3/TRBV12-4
TGTGCCAGCAGTTTCGGGGTAGGAGATACGCAGTATTTT
CASSFGVGDTQYF
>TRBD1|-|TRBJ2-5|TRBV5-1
TGCGCCAGCAGGCTTGGGACAGCGTTCCAAGAGACCCAGTACTTC
CASRLGTAFQETQYF
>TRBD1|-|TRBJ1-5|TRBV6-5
TGTGCCAGCGGGGACAGCCTGATTCAGCCCCAGCATTTT
CASGDSLIQPQHF
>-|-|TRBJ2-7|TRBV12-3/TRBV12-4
TGTGCCAGCAGGATACAGGGTTTCCACGAGCAGTACTTC
CASRIQGFHEQYF
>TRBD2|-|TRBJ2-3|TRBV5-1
TGCGCCAGCAGGCGGACTAGCGGGACTACAGATACGCAGTATTTT
CASRRTSGTTDTQYF
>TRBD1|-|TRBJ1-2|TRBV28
TGTGCCAGCAGTAAAGGAACAGGGGACTATGGCTACACCTTC
CASSKGTGDYGYTF
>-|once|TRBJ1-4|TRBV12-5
TGTGCTAGTGCCAGAAATGAAAAACTGTTTTTT
CASARNEKLFF
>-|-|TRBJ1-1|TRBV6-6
TGTGCCAGCAGGGAGAGGAACACTGAAGCTTTCTTT
CASRERNTEAFF
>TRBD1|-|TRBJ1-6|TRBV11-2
TGTGCCAGCAGCTTAGGGACAGGGGCCTTGGGTAATTCACCCCTCCACTTT
CASSLGTGALGNSPLHF
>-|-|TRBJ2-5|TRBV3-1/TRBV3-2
TGTGCCAGCAGCCAACCACCTCGCCCCAGTGGGTTAGCTGAGACCCAGTACTTC
CASSQPPRPSGLAETQYF
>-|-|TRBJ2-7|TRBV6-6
TGTGCCAGCAGTTACCCCCGGAGCGAGCAGTACTTC
CASSYPRSEQYF
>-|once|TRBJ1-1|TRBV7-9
TGTGCCAGCTACCGGACTTCGAACACTGAAGCTTTCTTT
CASYRTSNTEAFF
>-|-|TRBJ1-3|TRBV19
TGTGCCAGTTTCCCGCTCGGAGGGGACTCTGGAAACACCATATATTTT
CASFPLGGDSGNTIYF
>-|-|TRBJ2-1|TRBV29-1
TGCAGCGTTGAGGCTAGACGACCTTACAATGAGCAGTTCTTC
CSVEARRPYNEQFF
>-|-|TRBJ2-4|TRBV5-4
TGTGCCAGCAGCCCACTCGGGGATCTAGCCAAAAACATTCAGTACTTC
CASSPLGDLAKNIQYF
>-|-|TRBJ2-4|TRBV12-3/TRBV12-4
TGTGCCAGCAGTTTAGCCCTCTCAAACATTCAGTACTTC
CASSLALSNIQYF
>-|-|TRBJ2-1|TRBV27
TGTGCCAGCAGTTTATTTCGAGCCTACAATGAGCAGTTCTTC
CASSLFRAYNEQFF
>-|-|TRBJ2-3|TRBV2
TGTGCCAGCGGGAAGGGACTTTCAGGGACAGATACGCAGTATTTT
CASGKGLSGTDTQYF
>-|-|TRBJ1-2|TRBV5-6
TGTGCCAGCAGCGGCGGGGGCAGAGCTAACTATGGCTACACCTTC
CASSGGGRANYGYTF
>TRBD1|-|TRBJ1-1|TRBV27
TGTGCCAGCACCCAGACAGGGGTTTTGAGGGGCACTGAAGCTTTCTTT
CASTQTGVLRGTEAFF